This T cell receptor (beta chain) originates from a study of cytomegalovirus exposure and HLA in healthy donors. On this clone: The target antigen is unknown.

This CDR3 comprises 14 residues. Per the germline V gene, CDR1 is LNHDA and CDR2 is SQIVND (reference sequence). Both 60 Vbeta primers and 13 Jbeta primers went into the PCR. Sequenced by immunoSEQ multiplex PCR; TCRdb stores in-frame clones only, minus some. Of about 190,000 clones listed, 70% to 75% are singletons. General study points: In an earlier analysis, most TCR beta V segments were productive about 87% or about 30% of the time. The study designated roughly 160 TCR beta chains cytomegalovirus-associated. In a later analysis, CMV-associated beta chains were mostly HLA-associated, it appeared. Donors belonging to an Asian-associated ancestry cluster reportedly showed fewer N-insertions in productive TCRs than the 666-donor mean, according to what a later analysis found.

Sequencing was done on a sample of PBMCs. The genes are TRBV19 and TRBJ2-5; possibly TRBD2 for D (6 bases). The J call may be wrong; the DNA end is better matched by TRBJ2-7. The TCR sequence derives from a woman aged 25 to 39 in good health and CMV-seropositive. CDR3 loop: CASSFTGTLYEQYF. CDR3 nucleotides: TGTGCCAGTAGTTTCACGGGGACTCTCTACGAGCAGTACTTC.